This TCR beta chain was sequenced during a study of T cells after posttransplantation cyclophosphamide. Cells defined as naive were viable CD3+CD4+ or CD3+CD8+ and CCR7+CD45RA+CD45RO-CD95-CD27+CD28+. Broader study findings: Donor-recipient repertoire similarity was low at 1-2 months, rising over year one. After PTCy, TRB diversity resembled that of CNI/methotrexate controls.

This table comes from immunoSEQ multiplex PCR, and its TCRdb copy is limited to in-frame clones, with some not included. The table records approximately 28,000 clones, just over 90% of them present only once. On this clone itself: Its antigen is still unknown.

The CDR3 runs to 13 residues. V lost 6 bases and J lost 4, with 12 bases in between. Germline V gene sequence: CDR1 MNHEY, CDR2 SVGAGI. The sample was naive CD4+ T cells sorted from PBMCs. V usage is TRBV6-5 and J usage is TRBJ1-2, with D tentatively TRBD1 (6 bases). The TCR originated in an older woman in good health, CMV-negative, and a related stem cell transplant donor. The chain's CDR3 is CASRLGAFYGYTF. As DNA, the CDR3 is TGTGCCAGCAGACTGGGGGCTTTCTATGGCTACACCTTC.